This TCR beta chain was identified in a study of blood T cell repertoires in COVID-19. Across the whole study: Acute and convalescent COVID-19 specimens originated in the United States, Italy and Spain.

This CDR3 contains 14 residues. Germline V gene sequence: CDR1 GTSNPN, CDR2 SVGIG (reference sequence). Trimming removed 8 bases from V and 7 bases from J, with 18 bases in between. Clones were sequenced by immunoSEQ multiplex PCR, and TCRdb holds only the in-frame ones, with some missing. The sample has over 110,000 clones, 79% seen once. The rearrangement uses TRBV30 and TRBJ1-6, with unresolved D. The TCR comes from a man between 60 and 75 years old with acute or convalescent COVID-19. Sequencing was done on a sample of peripheral blood. Written as DNA, the CDR3 is TGTGCCCACCGTCGGGTTGAGAGGAATTCACCCCTCCACTTT. Residues: CAHRRVERNSPLHF.